The 10 T cell receptor beta chains reported below all come from one sample, sequenced in a study of T cell changes during pregnancy in multiple sclerosis. TCRdb's copy holds only in-frame clones and misses some; the assay was immunoSEQ multiplex PCR. Altogether roughly 30,000 clones are present, about 91% being singletons, with the ten largest covering 0.74%. Sequences were derived from CD4+ T cells from peripheral blood mononuclear cells, sampled in the first trimester of pregnancy. Source of these receptors: a female donor in good health, enrolled as a control in a pregnancy study.

Here the CDR3 reads CASSQAGQGVYEQYF. The CDR3 DNA is TGTGCCAGCAGCCAAGCCGGACAGGGCGTCTACGAGCAGTACTTC. The chain couples TRBV4-2 to TRBJ2-7; 8 positions agree with TRBD1. The CDR3 totals 15 residues. The germline gives CDR1 LGHNA, CDR2 YNFKEQ. The junction had 5 bases not matched to a gene; V was cut back by 1 base and J by 3 bases.

The chain carries TRBV5-1 and TRBJ1-2; no reliable D call. This CDR3 comprises 15 residues. The germline V gene has CDR1 SGHRS and CDR2 YFSETQ. V dropped 0 bases and J dropped 5 bases, with 14 bases sitting between them. CDR3 in DNA: TGCGCCAGCAGCTTGGCGAGCCTAGAGTCGTATGGCTACACCTTC. It yields the protein CASSLASLESYGYTF.

The rearrangement joins TRBV10-1 to TRBJ1-1; no reliable D call. Germline V gives CDR1 WNHNN, CDR2 SYGVQD (reference sequence). Trimming took 7 bases from V and 1 from J, leaving 16 bases between them. The CDR3 contains 15 residues. CDR3 amino acids: CASTPRGGSNTEAFF. DNA of the CDR3: TGCGCCAGCACCCCCCGCGGCGGATCGAACACTGAAGCTTTCTTT.

This clone showed up just once. The sample carries other DNA sequences with the same CDR3. This chain links TRBV7-9 with TRBJ1-2; D call uncertain. CDR3 length: 13 amino acids. CDR1 SEHNR and CDR2 FQNEAQ come from the germline V gene (reference sequence). Deletions cut 3 bases from V and 5 bases from J, with 10 bases between. The CDR3 spells CASSLGRTYGYTF. The CDR3 DNA follows: TGTGCCAGCAGCTTGGGCAGAACGTATGGCTACACCTTC.

V and J are TRBV11-3 and TRBJ1-1; D is unresolved. With 5 bases removed from V and 2 bases from J, the gap between germline ends came to 9 bases. CDR3 length equals 13 residues. The V gene's germline CDR1 is SGHNT and CDR2 YENEEA. The DNA of the CDR3 is TGTGCCAGCAGCCCCTCCGTTAACACTGAAGCTTTCTTT. This encodes CASSPSVNTEAFF.

This sequence joins TRBV7-9 and TRBJ1-1, with unresolved D. Trimming removed 3 bases from V and 0 bases from J, with 8 bases in between. CDR3 length equals 14 residues. Germline lookup yields CDR1 SEHNR and CDR2 FQNEAQ (reference sequence). The CDR3 spells CASSLGSVNTEAFF. The CDR3 nucleotides read TGTGCCAGCAGCTTGGGGAGTGTGAACACTGAAGCTTTCTTT.

The gene calls are TRBV19 and TRBJ2-3; TRBD1 matches 9 bases. Germline-derived CDR1 and CDR2 are LNHDA and SQIVND (reference sequence). V gave up 4 bases and J gave up 3 bases; unmatched junction bases: 11. The CDR3 has 17 amino acids. CDR3 sequence: CASSTSPGTGSTDTQYF. The CDR3 DNA reads as TGTGCCAGTAGTACCAGTCCCGGGACAGGGTCGACAGATACGCAGTATTTT.

The V and J genes are TRBV18 and TRBJ2-3; 9 positions match TRBD1. J was trimmed by 1 base and V by 4 bases; bases with no gene match: 3. Germline CDR1 reads KGHSH; CDR2 reads LQKENI. CDR3 length: 15 residues. This CDR3 is CASSRTGDRTDTQYF. CDR3 sequence (DNA): TGTGCCAGCTCACGGACAGGGGATCGCACAGATACGCAGTATTTT.

The V gene is TRBV6-1, the J gene TRBJ1-2; 7 bases map to TRBD1. V shed 4 bases, J shed 2 bases, and the junction held 4 bases outside the gene matches. CDR1 is MNHNS, CDR2 SASEGT, per germline. The CDR3 is 14 residues long. CDR3 sequence reads: CASSVQDRNYGYTF. The CDR3 DNA sequence: TGTGCCAGCAGTGTACAGGACAGGAACTATGGCTACACCTTC.

J is TRBJ2-6 and V is TRBV29-1; the D gene is possibly TRBD1 (6 bases). The CDR3 totals 15 residues. V was trimmed by 6 bases and J by 2 bases, leaving 14 bases between them. Germline V gives CDR1 SQVTM, CDR2 ANQGSEA. The CDR3 coding sequence is TGCAGCGTAGACTCCTCAGGGGCTGGGGCCAACGTCCTGACTTTC. This codes for CSVDSSGAGANVLTF.